This T cell receptor (beta chain) appears in the sequencing data of a study of shared clonotypes between healthy human individuals. Study-level background: The people who gave samples were a couple of women and a few men aged 18 to 49.

Study-level points and caveats: Estimated richness was generally greater in naive than memory subsets. Sampling included only blood; tissue repertoires likely differ.

Of note for this clone: Its cognate antigen is unknown.

Profiled with immunoSEQ multiplex PCR; TCRdb holds only in-frame clones, not every one. The data hold 2 million to 2.5 million clones, with about 90% observed a single time. Material: naive CD4+ T cells from PBMCs. This sample's subset: CD45RA+ positively selected. The receptor was isolated from a man younger than 35 in good health. Some clones in this sample may be carry-over from other donors' samples.

DNA for the CDR3: TGTGCCAGCAGCTTACTAGGACAGGGGACCACTGAAGCTTTCTTT. Translating gives CASSLLGQGTTEAFF. The gene calls are TRBV7-3 and TRBJ1-1; 9 positions match TRBD1. Germline loops: CDR1 SGHTA, CDR2 FQGTGA. The J segment lost 4 bases and the V segment lost 2 bases, leaving 5 bases of the junction unmatched. This CDR3 has 15 amino acids.